This entry lists 2 T cell receptor beta chains sequenced from one sample in a study of blood T cell repertoires in COVID-19. Some clones are missing from TCRdb's copy, which holds only in-frame ones; the method was immunoSEQ multiplex PCR. The profile shows about 370,000 clones, more than 85% of them singletons. The sequenced sample was PBMCs or T cells enriched from blood (not recorded which). All receptors derive from a woman in her thirties or forties who had been exposed to COVID-19.

This sequence joins TRBV6-5 and TRBJ1-1; TRBD1 might be the D (6 bases). Per germline, CDR1 MNHEY and CDR2 SVGAGI. The CDR3 has 11 amino acids. Trimming removed 8 bases at V and 11 bases at J, with 15 bases between. In DNA, the CDR3 is TGTGCCAGCTTACAGGGATCGCTCGCTTTCTTT. This sequence encodes CASLQGSLAFF.

The rearrangement joins TRBV9 to TRBJ2-3; D may be TRBD2 (5 bases). Between the trimmed V and J ends, which lost 4 bases and 2 bases, there was a span of 17 bases. The CDR3 contains 16 residues. The V gene's germline CDR1 is SGDLS and CDR2 YYNGEE. The CDR3 DNA is TGTGCCAGCAGCCTTACTAGTAAAGCCGTCACAGATACGCAGTATTTT. It specifies CASSLTSKAVTDTQYF.